Each of the 2 T cell receptor beta chains below was sequenced from the same sample in a study of T cells in Graves' hyperthyroidism and ophthalmopathy. Amplification yielded TCR beta CDR3 regions, with RNA transcripts as the source. An initial round of RT-PCR targeting the TCR CDR3 relied on the HTBI primer set. A single record per CDR3 protein comes from TCRdb applying MiXCR to the multiplex PCR reads. The sample includes about 210,000 distinct CDR3 sequences, 17% seen only once; the top ten take approximately 50%. The sequenced material came from blood. The receptors stem from a man aged 45-60 years with Graves' hyperthyroidism.

At least ten counts were recorded for this clonotype. V usage is TRBV18 and J usage is TRBJ2-1; D tentatively fits TRBD1 or TRBD2 (5 bases each). V dropped 9 bases and J dropped 5 bases, with 8 bases sitting between them. From germline, CDR1 is KGHSH and CDR2 LQKENI. The CDR3 has 11 amino acids. CDR3: CASLGDNEQFF. The CDR3 region has the DNA TGTGCCAGTCTGGGGGACAATGAGCAGTTCTTC. The variable domain in full, completed from reference TRBV18 and TRBJ2-1, reads NAGVMQNPRHLVRRRGQEARLRCSPMKGHSHVYWYRQLPEEGLKFMVYLQKENIIDESGMPKERFSAEFPKEGPSILRIQQVVRGDSAAYFCASLGDNEQFFGPGTRLTVL.

This clonotype has at least ten counts. This sequence joins TRBV20-1 and TRBJ2-3; 7 bases agree with TRBD1. The trim removed 4 bases at V and 6 bases at J, leaving 7 bases unmatched. The CDR3 totals 13 residues. CDR1 is DFQATT, CDR2 SNEGSKA, per germline (reference sequence). In nucleotides, the CDR3 is TGCAGTGCTACCGGACAGGAGAGGGATACGCAGTATTTT. Residues: CSATGQERDTQYF.